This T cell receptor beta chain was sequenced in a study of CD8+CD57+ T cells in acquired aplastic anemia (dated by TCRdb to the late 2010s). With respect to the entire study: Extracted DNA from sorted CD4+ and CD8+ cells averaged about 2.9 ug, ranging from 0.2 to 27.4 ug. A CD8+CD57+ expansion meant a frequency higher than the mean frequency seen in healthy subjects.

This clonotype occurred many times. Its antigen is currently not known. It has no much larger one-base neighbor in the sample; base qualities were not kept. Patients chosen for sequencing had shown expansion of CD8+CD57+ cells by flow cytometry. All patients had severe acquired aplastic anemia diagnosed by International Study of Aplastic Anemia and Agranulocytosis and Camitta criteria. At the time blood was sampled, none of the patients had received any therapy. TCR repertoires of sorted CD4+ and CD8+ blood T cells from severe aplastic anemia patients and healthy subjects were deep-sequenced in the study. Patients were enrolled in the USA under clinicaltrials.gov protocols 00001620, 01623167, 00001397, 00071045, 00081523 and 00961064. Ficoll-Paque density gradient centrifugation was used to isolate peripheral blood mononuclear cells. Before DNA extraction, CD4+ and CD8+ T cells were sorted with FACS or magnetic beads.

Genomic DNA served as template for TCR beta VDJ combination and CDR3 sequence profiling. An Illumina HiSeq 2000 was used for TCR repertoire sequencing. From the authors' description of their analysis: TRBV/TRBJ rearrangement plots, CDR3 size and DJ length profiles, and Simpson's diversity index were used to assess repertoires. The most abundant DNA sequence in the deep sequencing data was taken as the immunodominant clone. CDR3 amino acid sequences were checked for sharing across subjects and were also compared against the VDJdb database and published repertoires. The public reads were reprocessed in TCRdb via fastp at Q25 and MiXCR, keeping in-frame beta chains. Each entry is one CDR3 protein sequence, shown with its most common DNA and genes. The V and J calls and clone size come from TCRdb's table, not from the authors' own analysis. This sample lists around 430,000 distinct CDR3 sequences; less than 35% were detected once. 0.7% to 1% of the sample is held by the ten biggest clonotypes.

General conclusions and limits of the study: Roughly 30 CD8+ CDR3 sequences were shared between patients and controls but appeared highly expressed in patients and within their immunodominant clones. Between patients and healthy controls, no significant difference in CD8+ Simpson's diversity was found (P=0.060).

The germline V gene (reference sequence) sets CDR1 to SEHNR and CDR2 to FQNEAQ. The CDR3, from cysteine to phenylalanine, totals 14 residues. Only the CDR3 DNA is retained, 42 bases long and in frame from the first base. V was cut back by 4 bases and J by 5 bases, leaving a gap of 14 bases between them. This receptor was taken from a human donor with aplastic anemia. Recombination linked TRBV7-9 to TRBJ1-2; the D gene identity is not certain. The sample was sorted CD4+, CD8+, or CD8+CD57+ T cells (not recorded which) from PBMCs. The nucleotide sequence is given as TGTGCCAGCAGCTCCGAGGGCCCTCGGTATGGCTACACCTTC. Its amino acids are CASSSEGPRYGYTF.